This is a list of T cell receptor beta chains from one sample in a study of control samples from healthy donors and cancer patients. Sequencing used immunoSEQ multiplex PCR; TCRdb keeps in-frame clones, though not all of them. This table has roughly 95,000 clones, about 91% appearing once. The material sequenced was blood. The receptors stem from a man aged 30 to 39 in good health. Both conserved end residues are part of each CDR3. A D gene is named only where the DNA matches it firmly. A clone size is listed for some rows: how often the clone was seen (once, few, many), or a class if it is expanded.

>TRBV3-1/TRBV3-2|once|TRBJ2-7|TRBD2
CASSQDGLGLAGYEQYF
TGTGCCAGCAGCCAAGACGGCCTCGGGCTAGCGGGCTACGAGCAGTACTTC
>TRBV5-6|NA|TRBJ2-7|NA
CASSLDKYEQYF
TGTGCCAGCAGCTTGGACAAGTACGAGCAGTACTTC
>TRBV6-5|few|TRBJ2-7|NA
CASSYSPQEPYEQYF
TGTGCCAGCAGTTACAGTCCACAGGAGCCTTACGAGCAGTACTTC
>TRBV19|NA|TRBJ2-7|TRBD1
CASTGTGGMYEQYF
TGTGCCAGTACTGGGACAGGGGGCATGTACGAGCAGTACTTC
>TRBV28|NA|TRBJ2-7|NA
CASRETGQRLYEQYF
TGTGCCAGCAGAGAAACAGGGCAAAGGCTCTACGAGCAGTACTTC
>TRBV10-1|few|TRBJ2-3|NA
CASSEQGQPADTQYF
TGCGCCAGCAGTGAGCAGGGACAACCGGCAGATACGCAGTATTTT
>TRBV6-6|NA|TRBJ2-7|NA
CASRIGSEQYF
TGTGCCAGCAGAATTGGGTCCGAGCAGTACTTC
>TRBV29-1|NA|TRBJ2-2|TRBD2
CSVEGAGANTGELFF
TGCAGCGTTGAAGGCGCGGGAGCTAACACCGGGGAGCTGTTTTTT
>TRBV10-3|NA|TRBJ2-5|TRBD1
CAISDTGGQKETQYF
TGTGCCATCAGTGACACAGGGGGGCAAAAAGAGACCCAGTACTTC
>TRBV27|NA|TRBJ2-7|NA
CASSQGLGSNEQYF
TGTGCCAGCAGTCAGGGGTTGGGTTCTAACGAGCAGTACTTC
>TRBV10-3|NA|TRBJ1-1|NA
CAISEINTEAFF
TGTGCCATCAGTGAAATTAACACTGAAGCTTTCTTT
>TRBV24-1|once|TRBJ1-4|NA
CATSDAEGLNEKLFF
TGTGCCACCAGTGATGCGGAGGGCCTTAATGAAAAACTGTTTTTT
>TRBV2|NA|TRBJ2-1|NA
CASSEAIKEGDEQFF
TGTGCCAGCAGTGAAGCCATCAAGGAAGGCGATGAGCAGTTCTTC
>TRBV9|NA|TRBJ2-7|NA
CASSGNSYEQYF
TGTGCCAGCAGCGGGAACTCCTACGAGCAGTACTTC
>TRBV6-2/TRBV6-3|NA|TRBJ2-7|TRBD1
CASSYHPGTGAHEQYF
TGTGCCAGCAGTTATCACCCCGGGACAGGGGCCCACGAGCAGTACTTC
>TRBV18|NA|TRBJ2-4|TRBD2
CASSPMWEGTKNIQYF
TGTGCCAGCTCACCAATGTGGGAGGGAACCAAAAACATTCAGTACTTC
>TRBV19|once|TRBJ2-5|NA
CASSTVGGVETQYF
TGTGCCAGTAGTACGGTAGGGGGTGTAGAGACCCAGTACTTC
>TRBV27|NA|TRBJ2-7|TRBD1
CASSLKADRDYEQYF
TGTGCCAGCAGTTTAAAGGCAGACAGGGATTACGAGCAGTACTTC
>TRBV5-1|NA|TRBJ2-3|TRBD2
CASSFSSGALDTQYF
TGCGCCAGCAGCTTTTCTAGCGGAGCCCTGGATACGCAGTATTTT
>TRBV6-2/TRBV6-3|NA|TRBJ1-3|NA
CASSYDRPGTGNTIYF
TGTGCCAGCAGTTACGACCGCCCCGGGACTGGAAACACCATATATTTT
>TRBV29-1|NA|TRBJ1-1|NA
CSVSTGMNTEAFF
TGCAGCGTCTCGACAGGAATGAACACTGAAGCTTTCTTT
>TRBV5-5|NA|TRBJ1-5|NA
CASSLWLGFNQPQHF
TGTGCCAGCAGCTTGTGGCTGGGATTCAATCAGCCCCAGCATTTT
>TRBV30|NA|TRBJ1-2|NA
CASLRGNYNYGYTF
TGTGCCTCTTTGCGGGGAAATTATAACTATGGCTACACCTTC
>TRBV6-2/TRBV6-3|once|TRBJ1-2|NA
CASSYEVNYGYTF
TGTGCCAGCAGTTACGAGGTTAACTATGGCTACACCTTC
>TRBV15|NA|TRBJ2-7|TRBD1
CATAPGQGIYEQYF
TGTGCCACCGCTCCGGGACAGGGTATCTACGAGCAGTACTTC
>TRBV18|NA|TRBJ2-7|NA
CASSPSWGSSGEQYF
TGTGCCAGCTCACCGTCATGGGGATCGTCGGGGGAGCAGTACTTC
>TRBV2|NA|TRBJ2-1|NA
CASRTDRAYNEQFF
TGTGCCAGCAGAACAGACAGAGCATACAATGAGCAGTTCTTC
>TRBV27|once|TRBJ2-1|NA
CASRGTRYNEQFF
TGTGCCAGCAGAGGGACGAGGTACAATGAGCAGTTCTTC
>TRBV5-1|NA|TRBJ2-1|TRBD2
CASSLAWVAGDNEQFF
TGCGCCAGCAGCTTGGCCTGGGTAGCGGGAGACAATGAGCAGTTCTTC
>TRBV10-3|NA|TRBJ2-7|TRBD2
CAISGAGEGYEQYF
TGTGCCATCAGTGGAGCGGGAGAAGGCTACGAGCAGTACTTC
>TRBV4-1|NA|TRBJ2-7|TRBD2
CASSQVAGAAYEQYF
TGCGCCAGCAGCCAAGTGGCGGGAGCGGCCTACGAGCAGTACTTC
>TRBV7-3|NA|TRBJ2-3|NA
CASSPRPRGTSTDTQYF
TGTGCCAGCAGCCCCAGGCCTCGCGGTACTAGCACAGATACGCAGTATTTT
>TRBV28|NA|TRBJ2-3|NA
CASSFRGTDTQYF
TGTGCCAGCAGTTTTCGGGGTACAGATACGCAGTATTTT
>TRBV24-1|NA|TRBJ2-1|TRBD2
CATRTSGSSYNEQFF
TGTGCCACCAGAACTAGCGGGAGCTCCTACAATGAGCAGTTCTTC
>TRBV6-5|NA|TRBJ2-7|TRBD2
CASTQTLAGGYRQYF
TGTGCCAGCACCCAGACTCTAGCGGGAGGGTATCGGCAGTACTTC
>TRBV2|few|TRBJ1-3|NA
CASSEFSGNTIYF
TGTGCCAGCTCAGAGTTCTCTGGAAACACCATATATTTT
>TRBV5-1|NA|TRBJ1-2|NA
CASSFGRTANYGYTF
TGCGCCAGCAGCTTCGGAAGGACGGCTAACTATGGCTACACCTTC
>TRBV3-1/TRBV3-2|NA|TRBJ2-3|NA
CASSPRGRRTDTQYF
TGTGCCAGCAGCCCCCGGGGGCGGCGGACAGATACGCAGTATTTT
>TRBV5-5|few|TRBJ2-7|NA
CASSLFAGLEGEQYF
TGTGCCAGCAGCTTGTTCGCGGGCCTAGAGGGCGAGCAGTACTTC
>TRBV3-1/TRBV3-2|NA|TRBJ2-7|NA
CASSRQYEQYF
TGTGCCAGCAGCCGGCAATACGAGCAGTACTTC
>TRBV19|NA|TRBJ2-7|NA
CASSEYGGASYEQYF
TGTGCCAGTAGTGAATACGGCGGGGCCTCCTACGAGCAGTACTTC
>TRBV27|NA|TRBJ2-7|TRBD2
CASSLSGTSDYEQYF
TGTGCCAGCAGTTTATCAGGGACTAGCGACTACGAGCAGTACTTC
>TRBV7-2|NA|TRBJ1-1|NA
CASSLKVGGYTEAFF
TGTGCCAGCAGCTTGAAGGTAGGGGGATACACTGAAGCTTTCTTT
>TRBV12-3/TRBV12-4|NA|TRBJ1-1|NA
CASSSYGGTEAFF
TGTGCCAGCAGTTCATATGGGGGGACTGAAGCTTTCTTT
>TRBV7-9|NA|TRBJ2-1|NA
CASSLGDFEEQFF
TGTGCCAGCAGCTTAGGAGACTTTGAAGAGCAGTTCTTC
>TRBV4-1|NA|TRBJ2-7|NA
CASSQEIGEQYF
TGCGCCAGCAGCCAAGAAATCGGCGAGCAGTACTTC
>TRBV5-1|NA|TRBJ2-7|TRBD2
CASSLTGTSAAYEQYF
TGCGCCAGCAGCCTAACCGGGACTAGCGCAGCCTACGAGCAGTACTTC
>TRBV10-3|NA|TRBJ1-4|NA
CAISEKNEKLFF
TGTGCCATCAGTGAAAAAAATGAAAAACTGTTTTTT
>TRBV11-3|NA|TRBJ2-3|TRBD2
CASSLGSSSGLAGSTDTQYF
TGTGCCAGCAGCTTAGGATCGTCGTCGGGACTAGCGGGAAGCACAGATACGCAGTATTTT
>TRBV5-4|once|TRBJ2-1|TRBD2
CANSPFVVAGGNEQFF
TGTGCCAACAGCCCCTTTGTGGTAGCGGGAGGGAATGAGCAGTTCTTC
>TRBV7-9|NA|TRBJ2-7|NA
CASSSIWGNGSYEQYF
TGTGCCAGCAGTTCCATCTGGGGGAATGGGTCCTACGAGCAGTACTTC
>TRBV6-8|NA|TRBJ2-3|NA
CASRTDETVLTDTQYF
TGTGCCAGCAGAACCGACGAGACAGTCCTCACAGATACGCAGTATTTT
>TRBV15|NA|TRBJ2-7|TRBD1
CATSRGNKPGQGYEQYF
TGTGCCACCAGCAGAGGCAACAAGCCAGGACAGGGCTACGAGCAGTACTTC
>TRBV5-1|once|TRBJ1-1|NA
CASSLSPNDMNTEAFF
TGCGCCAGCAGCTTGAGTCCTAACGACATGAACACTGAAGCTTTCTTT
>TRBV27|NA|TRBJ2-1|NA
CASSSLSSQFF
TGTGCCAGCAGTTCGTTGTCTTCTCAGTTCTTC